The entry that follows covers one TCR beta chain sequence. The table lists this clonotype with a few counts. No antigen is known for it. No much larger clone is present one base from it, and per-base qualities are unavailable. This sample stems from a study of T-cell memory formation after mild COVID-19 (dated by TCRdb to 2020 to 2023). Background on the whole study: Most TCR sequence clusters were specific to one of the two donors. The cohort comprised two young, previously healthy adult volunteers, one female and one male. In a couple of donors, T-cell clones that expanded and contracted after mild COVID-19 were followed by sequencing TCRalpha and TCRbeta repertoires longitudinally.

Instrument used: Illumina NovaSeq 6000. TCRalpha and TCRbeta cDNA libraries were constructed by 5'RACE with constant-segment primers, with sample barcodes and unique molecular identifiers being introduced. Trizol reagent was used to extract RNA from every sample. Libraries were amplified in two PCR steps, with a second sample barcode and Illumina TruSeq adapters added in the second step. Sequencing of the libraries was done on an Illumina NovaSeq, producing 2 x 150 bp paired-end reads. Per the source publication's procedure: Reads were demultiplexed and collapsed into UMI-guided consensus sequences with migec v1.2.7. With mixcr v2.1.11, UMI consensuses were aligned to TRA and TRB V and J templates and assembled into clonotypes. Clonotypes were classified as expanded or contracted when called significant by both edgeR and NoisET, with noise models trained on biological replicates. edgeR calls used a false discovery rate-adjusted p below 0.01 and a log2 fold-change threshold of 1. PCA with hierarchical clustering of max-normalized trajectories of the 1000 most abundant clonotypes was used as exploratory dynamics analysis. Separately sequenced CD4+ and CD8+ repertoires were used to assign the CD4 or CD8 phenotype of responding clones. TCRdb handled the public reads itself, with Q25 trimming in fastp and clone calling in MiXCR, and kept productive beta chains. Under each unique CDR3 protein, matching rows form one entry showing the most common genes and DNA. What appears here as the V and J calls and clone size reflects TCRdb's work, not the paper's. The sample yields around 300,000 distinct CDR3 sequences; about 13% were counted once. The ten largest clonotypes hold approximately 22% of the sample.

Ficoll-Paque density gradient centrifugation was used to isolate PBMCs. General findings and caveats noted by the study authors: Clones contracting from day 15 to 85 had balanced CD4/CD8 phenotypes, while a second wave expanding from day 15 to 37 was biased towards CD4+. Contracting CD4+ clones turned up mainly in the CM and EM memory subsets, whereas EMRA was where CD8+ clones were enriched. Only a couple of mild cases were covered in the study, and larger cohorts including severe cases with pre-infection samples were considered necessary. The detection of some responding clones in pre-infection memory suggests that pre-existing cross-reactive memory T cells joined the SARS-CoV-2 response. SARS-CoV-2 specificity was not confirmed for the second-wave clones peaking on day 37.

V was cut back by 5 bases and J by 2 bases, leaving a gap of 13 bases between them. The CDR3 goes from the cysteine to the phenylalanine over 14 residues. Only the CDR3 portion is preserved as DNA: 42 bases, with reading frame beginning at the first base. The germline V gene provides CDR1 SGHTA and CDR2 FQGNSA. The TCR sequence derives from a man aged 18 to 30 who had mild COVID-19 (a few samples of this study predate the infection). The sample titles of this study are shuffled in the database, so cell type and time point are left out; the donor was told from shared clones. This chain joins TRBV7-2 to TRBJ2-7; TRBD1 might be the D gene, on 6 matching bases. Sequencing was done on a sample of PBMCs or a T cell subset sorted from them (not recorded which). The DNA is TGTGCCAGCAGCAGACCCGGGACAACCTACGAGCAGTACTTC. Its protein reads: CASSRPGTTYEQYF.